This T cell receptor (beta chain) was sequenced during a study of early T cells in non-severe SARS-CoV-2 infection. A single record per CDR3 protein comes from TCRdb applying MiXCR to the 5' RACE reads. Seen here are fewer than 110,000 distinct CDR3 sequences, approximately 12% observed once, and the top ten hold roughly 7.5%. V was pared by 0 bases and J by 6 bases, with 10 bases between. Per germline, CDR1 SGDLS and CDR2 YYNGEE. The CDR3 length is 13 residues. V usage is TRBV9 and J usage is TRBJ2-7; either TRBD1 or TRBD2 may supply D (5 bases each). This TCR was sampled from an adult who was a healthcare worker with PCR-confirmed SARS-CoV-2 infection or an uninfected control (not recorded which). Sequencing was done on a sample of whole blood. CDR3 in DNA: TGTGCCAGCAGCGTAGAGGATGGGGGCGAGCAGTACTTC. Its protein product is CASSVEDGGEQYF.